The 30 T cell receptor beta chains below all came from one sample that was sequenced in a study of blood T cells in healthy people across ages. The use of a sample-barcoded 5' primer and a J-beta primer mix characterized a second PCR of roughly 6 to 11 cycles. TCRdb reprocessed the 5' RACE reads with MiXCR, giving one entry per CDR3 protein. The sample lists about 830,000 distinct CDR3 sequences; 58% were seen once. Sequencing input: blood. These receptors came from a man aged 25-40 years in good health.

V gene TRBV5-1 combines with J gene TRBJ2-5; D might be TRBD2 (5 bases). Germline CDR1 is SGHRS and CDR2 is YFSETQ. CDR3 length equals 14 residues. The V end was cut by 3 bases, the J end by 1 base, with 10 bases between. This CDR3 is CASSSGSIQETQYF. CDR3 sequence (DNA): TGCGCCAGCAGCTCGGGATCCATCCAAGAGACCCAGTACTTC. The entire variable domain, with the rest obtained from reference TRBV5-1 and TRBJ2-5, is as follows: KAGVTQTPRYLIKTRGQQVTLSCSPISGHRSVSWYQQTPGQGLQFLFEYFSETQRNKGNFPGRFSGRQFSNSRSEMNVSTLELGDSALYLCASSSGSIQETQYFGPGTRLLVL.

The rearrangement joins TRBV5-1 to TRBJ1-1; D is possibly TRBD1 (6 bases). This CDR3 is 14 amino acids long. Trimming removed 1 base from V and 3 bases from J, with 10 bases in between. CDR1 and CDR2 from the germline V gene are SGHRS and YFSETQ. This CDR3 is CASSLKGGDTEAFF. The CDR3 DNA follows: TGCGCCAGCAGCTTGAAGGGGGGCGACACTGAAGCTTTCTTT.

This sequence joins TRBV29-1 and TRBJ2-7; D is ambiguous. Deletions cut 5 bases from V and 7 bases from J, with 12 bases between. Germline lookup yields CDR1 SQVTM and CDR2 ANQGSEA. This CDR3 has 11 residues. CDR3: CSVREINEQYF. The CDR3 DNA follows: TGCAGCGTTCGAGAGATTAATGAGCAGTACTTC.

This clonotype has just a few counts. This chain joins TRBV29-1 and TRBJ1-2, with a weak D call TRBD1 (5 bases). Germline values: CDR1 SQVTM, CDR2 ANQGSEA. The germline V and J ends were trimmed by 6 bases and 8 bases, with 16 bases remaining between them. The CDR3 loop spans 12 amino acids. Here the CDR3 reads CSVPDPGSGYTF. The CDR3 coding sequence is TGCAGCGTCCCCGATCCAGGGAGCGGCTACACCTTC.

The rearrangement links TRBV7-9 to TRBJ2-6; D call uncertain. With 8 bases removed from V and 0 bases from J, the gap between germline ends came to 11 bases. CDR1 is SEHNR, CDR2 FQNEAQ, per germline (reference sequence). The CDR3 length is 15 residues. CDR3 residues: CASGSLGSGANVLTF. DNA of the CDR3: TGTGCCAGCGGGTCGTTAGGCTCTGGGGCCAACGTCCTGACTTTC.

This clonotype was counted only a few times. The gene calls are TRBV5-1 and TRBJ1-2; a possible D gene is TRBD1 (6 bases). The CDR3 extends over 12 amino acids. Germline lookup yields CDR1 SGHRS and CDR2 YFSETQ. V was cut by 1 base and J by 8 bases, with 9 bases left in between. The CDR3: CASSLNRDGYTF. DNA for the CDR3: TGCGCCAGCAGCTTGAACAGGGACGGCTACACCTTC. Variable domain in full (rest from reference TRBV5-1 and TRBJ1-2): KAGVTQTPRYLIKTRGQQVTLSCSPISGHRSVSWYQQTPGQGLQFLFEYFSETQRNKGNFPGRFSGRQFSNSRSEMNVSTLELGDSALYLCASSLNRDGYTFGSGTRLTVV.

The chain couples TRBV7-2 to TRBJ2-7; 9 bases line up with TRBD2. The CDR3 covers 15 residues. The V gene's germline CDR1 is SGHTA and CDR2 FQGNSA. The ends lost 3 bases at V and 2 bases at J; junction bases unmatched: 5. Here the CDR3 reads CASSFPSGATYEQYF. DNA for the CDR3: TGTGCCAGCAGCTTCCCTAGCGGGGCAACCTACGAGCAGTACTTC.

J is TRBJ2-3 and V is TRBV5-4; possibly TRBD1 for D (6 bases). Germline-derived CDR1 and CDR2 are SGHNT and YYREEE (reference sequence). V was cut by 4 bases and J by 6 bases, with 15 bases left in between. The CDR3 is 14 amino acids. CDR3 sequence reads: CASSPGQRPDTQYF. The CDR3 DNA reads TGTGCCAGCAGCCCTGGACAGAGACCTGATACGCAGTATTTT.

The chain combines TRBV4-2 with TRBJ2-1, with D perhaps given as TRBD1 or TRBD2 (6 bases each). There are 12 residues in the CDR3. Germline CDR1 reads LGHNA; CDR2 reads YNFKEQ. Deletions cut 0 bases from V and 14 bases from J, with 11 bases between. CDR3 loop: CASSQDRRGEFF. Here the CDR3 DNA reads TGTGCCAGCAGCCAAGATAGGAGGGGGGAGTTCTTC.

The CDR3: CASSARGSTTDTQYF. DNA of the CDR3: TGTGCCAGCAGCGCGCGCGGGAGTACCACAGATACGCAGTATTTT. The chain recombines TRBV7-8 with TRBJ2-3; 7 nucleotides agree with TRBD2. The CDR3 sequence is 15 residues long. Per germline, CDR1 SGHVS and CDR2 FQNEAQ. After removal of 5 bases from V and 2 bases from J, the junction contained 7 bases not matched to a gene. The variable domain in full, completed from reference TRBV7-8 and TRBJ2-3, reads GAGVSQSPRYKVAKRGQDVALRCDPISGHVSLFWYQQALGQGPEFLTYFQNEAQLDKSGLPSDRFFAERPEGSVSTLKIQRTQQEDSAVYLCASSARGSTTDTQYFGPGTRLTVL.

J is TRBJ2-1 and V is TRBV20-1; TRBD2 agrees at 7 bases. In germline, CDR1 is DFQATT, CDR2 SNEGSKA (reference sequence). Trimming removed 5 bases from V and 4 bases from J; junction bases left unmatched: 8. CDR3 size: 14 residues. The CDR3 loop is CSAPPGAGYNEQFF. The CDR3 nucleotides are TGCAGTGCTCCCCCAGGAGCGGGGTACAATGAGCAGTTCTTC.

This sequence joins TRBV28 and TRBJ1-2; the D is unclear. The ends were cut back, 3 bases at V and 2 bases at J, with 22 bases in the middle. Per the germline V gene, CDR1 is MDHEN and CDR2 is SYDVKM. The CDR3 sequence is 18 residues long. In nucleotides, the CDR3 is TGTGCCAGCAGTTTCGAGAGGGTCGTCATGTTACAGAACTATGGCTACACCTTC. This gives the protein CASSFERVVMLQNYGYTF.

V usage is TRBV5-1 and J usage is TRBJ2-1; possible D gene TRBD2, 5 bases. Trimming pared 3 bases from V and 9 bases from J, leaving 13 bases between. The CDR3 has 13 amino acids. The germline CDR1 and CDR2 sequences are SGHRS and YFSETQ. Written as DNA, the CDR3 is TGCGCCAGCAGCTACCACGGGGTTGGTGAGCAGTTCTTC. Its protein product is CASSYHGVGEQFF. The complete variable domain, with remaining parts taken from reference TRBV5-1 and TRBJ2-1, reads KAGVTQTPRYLIKTRGQQVTLSCSPISGHRSVSWYQQTPGQGLQFLFEYFSETQRNKGNFPGRFSGRQFSNSRSEMNVSTLELGDSALYLCASSYHGVGEQFFGPGTRLTVL.

There are a few counts of this clonotype. The chain has TRBV5-1 and TRBJ2-7; 7 nucleotides line up with TRBD1. V lost 6 bases and J lost 0; bases outside the gene matches: 3. From germline, CDR1 is SGHRS and CDR2 YFSETQ. The CDR3 totals 13 residues. The CDR3 sequence: CASKGQSSYEQYF. DNA for the CDR3: TGCGCCAGCAAGGGACAGAGCTCCTACGAGCAGTACTTC.

The rearrangement links TRBV20-1 to TRBJ2-4; tentative D call: TRBD2 (6 bases). The last part of the DNA fits TRBJ2-7 better; the J call may be wrong. Germline CDR1 reads DFQATT; CDR2 reads SNEGSKA (reference sequence). CDR3 size: 12 residues. As DNA, the CDR3 is TGCAGTGCCCAGGGACTGGGATACGAGCAGTACTTC. Amino acids: CSAQGLGYEQYF.

CDR3 bases: TGTGCCAGCATTCTAACAGGGAAAGGGACCCAGTACTTC. Residues: CASILTGKGTQYF. V gene TRBV12-3 or TRBV12-4 combines with J gene TRBJ2-5; D perhaps matches TRBD1 (6 bases). This CDR3 region has 13 residues. With 7 bases removed from V and 7 bases from J, the gap between germline ends came to 16 bases.

The genes are TRBV11-3 and TRBJ2-7; tentatively, D is TRBD2 (6 bases). CDR3 length: 16 amino acids. The germline CDR1 and CDR2 sequences are SGHNT and YENEEA. V dropped 5 bases and J dropped 3 bases, with 20 bases sitting between them. CDR3 sequence (DNA): TGTGCCAGCAGCCCATCCGGAGGTTCGGGGGTCTACGAGCAGTACTTC. Translation gives CASSPSGGSGVYEQYF.

Note on this clonotype: One junction end does not reproduce the germline sequence, and a read error may be involved. The chain carries TRBV9 and TRBJ2-5; D is possibly TRBD1 (5 bases). The CDR3 contains 13 residues. Germline CDR1 is SGDLS and CDR2 is YYNGEE. CDR3 protein: CAGSKPSGETQYF. In nucleotides, the CDR3 is TGTGCCGGCAGCAAGCCGTCAGGGGAGACCCAGTACTTC.

The chain employs TRBV12-3 or TRBV12-4 and TRBJ1-6, with 8 bases fitting TRBD1. J gave up 0 bases and V 6 bases, and 1 base lay outside the gene matches. The CDR3 sequence is 15 residues long. The CDR3: CASRQGASYNSPLHF. The CDR3 bases are TGTGCCAGCAGGCAGGGGGCCTCCTATAATTCACCCCTCCACTTT.

This clonotype was counted a few times. V gene TRBV7-7 combines with J gene TRBJ1-6, with D possibly matching TRBD1 (6 bases). Germline CDR1 and CDR2: SSHAT and FNYEAQ (reference sequence). The CDR3 contains 21 residues. V was pared by 1 base and J by 2 bases, with 24 bases between. This chain's CDR3 is CASSLDRGGALPVPYNSPLHF. CDR3 DNA: TGTGCCAGCAGCTTAGACCGCGGGGGGGCATTACCAGTCCCCTATAATTCACCCCTCCACTTT.

This sequence joins TRBV6-6 and TRBJ1-5, with a weak D call TRBD1 (5 bases). This CDR3 has 14 residues. V lost 3 bases and J 5 bases, leaving 11 bases between the germline ends. The germline V gene encodes CDR1 MNHNY and CDR2 SVGAGI (reference sequence). CDR3 DNA: TGTGCCAGCAGTTATTCAGGGCCCCATCAGCCCCAGCATTTT. Protein: CASSYSGPHQPQHF.

The gene calls are TRBV20-1 and TRBJ1-1; D gene unclear. Germline loops: CDR1 DFQATT, CDR2 SNEGSKA (reference sequence). This CDR3 is 13 amino acids long. Trimming took 7 bases from V and 8 from J, leaving 20 bases between them. CDR3 nucleotide sequence: TGCAGTGTTAGGATTCCCCCCGAGGGAGAAGCTTTCTTT. It yields the protein CSVRIPPEGEAFF.

V gene TRBV24-1 combines with J gene TRBJ2-2; no firm D call. The CDR3 spans 13 residues. Deletions cut 2 bases from V and 5 bases from J, with 5 bases between. CDR1 is KGHDR, CDR2 SFDVKD, per germline. In nucleotides, the CDR3 is TGTGCCACCAGTGATTCCTTTACCGGGGAGCTGTTTTTT. This sequence encodes CATSDSFTGELFF.

This clonotype has a handful of counts. The chain is built from TRBV29-1 and TRBJ1-2, with D unresolved. In germline, CDR1 is SQVTM, CDR2 ANQGSEA. There are 12 residues in the CDR3. The germline V and J ends were trimmed by 3 bases and 1 base, with 6 bases remaining between them. The CDR3 DNA sequence: TGCAGCGTTGATGAGGTTAACTATGGCTACACCTTC. Protein: CSVDEVNYGYTF.

This chain links TRBV7-2 with TRBJ2-6; D remains unclear. The CDR3 loop spans 13 amino acids. Between the trimmed V and J ends, which lost 8 bases and 3 bases, there was a span of 8 bases. Germline assignment: CDR1 SGHTA and CDR2 FQGNSA. CDR3 amino acids: CASPPGGANVLTF. Written as DNA, the CDR3 is TGTGCCAGCCCCCCGGGTGGGGCCAACGTCCTGACTTTC.

The rearrangement links TRBV6-5 to TRBJ2-3; D is unresolved. Trimming left V 4 bases short and J 6 bases short, with 11 bases between. The germline V gene encodes CDR1 MNHEY and CDR2 SVGAGI. The CDR3 has 13 residues. CDR3 sequence: CASSSTVRDTQYF. In nucleotides, the CDR3 is TGTGCCAGCAGTTCGACGGTGAGGGATACGCAGTATTTT.

CDR3 nucleotide sequence: TGTGCCAGCAGCTTAGACGGACAGGACAATCAGCCCCAGCATTTT. Translating gives CASSLDGQDNQPQHF. The chain has TRBV7-9 and TRBJ1-5; 7 bases fit TRBD1. The V gene end was trimmed by 1 base and the J gene end by 3 bases; junction bases not matched to a gene: 3. This CDR3 is built from 15 residues. Germline CDR1 SEHNR, CDR2 FQNEAQ (reference sequence).

The J gene is TRBJ2-5, the V gene TRBV7-9, with D hard to call. This CDR3 has 13 residues. Trimming stripped 5 bases from V and 2 bases from J, with 9 bases between. Germline CDR1 reads SEHNR; CDR2 reads FQNEAQ (reference sequence). CDR3 bases: TGTGCCAGCAGCATCTCTAGTCAAGAGACCCAGTACTTC. This encodes CASSISSQETQYF.

The J gene is TRBJ1-5, the V gene TRBV15; weak D call: TRBD1 (6 bases). Germline CDR1 reads LNHNV; CDR2 reads YYDKDF (reference sequence). The V and J ends lost 2 bases and 7 bases respectively, with 21 bases between them. CDR3 length: 17 amino acids. Written as DNA, the CDR3 is TGTGCCACCAGCAGACCTAGGTCGGACAGCGCAAAACAGCCCCAGCATTTT. Translated: CATSRPRSDSAKQPQHF.

V usage is TRBV6-2 or TRBV6-3 and J usage is TRBJ2-7; possibly TRBD1 or TRBD2 for D (5 bases each). Per germline, CDR1 MNHEY and CDR2 SVGEGT. This CDR3 contains 15 residues. V was pared by 8 bases and J by 3 bases, with 20 bases between. CDR3 in amino acids: CASGPPGPDLYEQYF. The CDR3 coding sequence is TGTGCCAGCGGCCCACCGGGACCGGACCTCTACGAGCAGTACTTC.